This entry concerns a single T cell receptor (beta chain). As yet, its antigen is unknown. This sample stems from a study of shared clonotypes between healthy human individuals. Whole-study results and caveats: Naive subsets usually exceeded memory subsets in estimated richness. Expectations were that clonotype sharing among donors would be affected by sequencing depth.

TCRdb's table, derived via immunoSEQ multiplex PCR, lists solely in-frame clones and lacks some. The data contain about 1.4 million clones, around 95% of them singletons. This clonotype was sampled from a young man in good health. Material for sequencing was naive CD4+ T cells sorted from blood. The subset denotes: CD45RA+ positively selected.

This CDR3 is CASSPGLAGLANTGELFF. The CDR3 DNA is TGCGCCAGCAGCCCGGGACTAGCGGGACTTGCGAACACCGGGGAGCTGTTTTTT. This chain links TRBV5-1 with TRBJ2-2; the match to TRBD2 covers 13 bases. From germline, CDR1 is SGHRS and CDR2 YFSETQ. V shed 4 bases, J shed 0 bases, and the junction held 6 bases outside the gene matches. This CDR3 is 18 amino acids long.